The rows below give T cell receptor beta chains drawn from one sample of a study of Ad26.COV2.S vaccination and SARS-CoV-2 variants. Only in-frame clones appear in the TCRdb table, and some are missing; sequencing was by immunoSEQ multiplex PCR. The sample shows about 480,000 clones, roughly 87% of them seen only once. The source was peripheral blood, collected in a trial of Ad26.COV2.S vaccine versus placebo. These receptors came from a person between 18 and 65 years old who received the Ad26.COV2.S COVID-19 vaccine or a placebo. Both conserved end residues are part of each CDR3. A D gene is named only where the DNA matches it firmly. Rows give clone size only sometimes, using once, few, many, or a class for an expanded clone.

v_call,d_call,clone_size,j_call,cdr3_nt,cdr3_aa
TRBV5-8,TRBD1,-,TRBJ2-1,TGTGCCAGCAGCTTGGGACAGGGGGACTACAATGAGCAGTTCTTC,CASSLGQGDYNEQFF
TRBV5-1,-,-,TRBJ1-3,TGCGCCAGCAGCCTGGCGGGGGGCTCTGGAAACACCATATATTTT,CASSLAGGSGNTIYF
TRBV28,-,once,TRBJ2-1,TGTGCCAGCAGTTTAAGGACGGGGTGGTATTTCTTC,CASSLRTGWYFF
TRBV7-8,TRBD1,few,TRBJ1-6,TGTGCCAGCAGCGCCACCGGGACAGCTCCCGGTTCACCCCTCCACTTT,CASSATGTAPGSPLHF
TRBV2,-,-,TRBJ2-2,TGTGCCAGCAGAATTTACGGGGAGCTGTTTTTT,CASRIYGELFF
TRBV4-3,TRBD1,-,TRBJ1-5,TGCGCCAGCAGCCAAGGGGTCTCAGGGGGTCAGCCCCAGCATTTT,CASSQGVSGGQPQHF
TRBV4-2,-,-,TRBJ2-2,TGTGCCAGCAGCCAAGCGATCGGGTCACCCGGGGAGCTGTTTTTT,CASSQAIGSPGELFF
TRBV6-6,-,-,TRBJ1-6,TGTGCCAGCAGTGCCTCCTCGGGGGCAATTTCACCCCTCCACTTT,CASSASSGAISPLHF
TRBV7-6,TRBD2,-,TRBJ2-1,TGTGCCAGCAGCCGCGTGGCTAGCGGGAGTACCCCATCATACATCAATGAGCAGTTCTTC,CASSRVASGSTPSYINEQFF
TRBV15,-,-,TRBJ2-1,TGTGCCACCAGCAGAGATCCGGCTAGTCGCTCCTACAATGAGCAGTTCTTC,CATSRDPASRSYNEQFF
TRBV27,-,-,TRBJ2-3,TGTGCCAGCAGTTTAGGCCTACCTGCGGATACGCAGTATTTT,CASSLGLPADTQYF
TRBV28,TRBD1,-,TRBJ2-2,TGTGCCAGCAGTCCTCCCAAGGGGGCGGGTACCGGGGAGCTGTTTTTT,CASSPPKGAGTGELFF
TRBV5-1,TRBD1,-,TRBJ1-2,TGCGCCAGCAGCCGACAGGGGGGAGGTCAACTGAACTATGGCTACACCTTC,CASSRQGGGQLNYGYTF
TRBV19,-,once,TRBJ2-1,TGTGCCAGTAGTATTCTGGGAGACAATGAGCAGTTCTTC,CASSILGDNEQFF
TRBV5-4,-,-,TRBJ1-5,TGTGCCAGCAGCCCGGGGGGGGCTGGTCAGCCCCAGCATTTT,CASSPGGAGQPQHF
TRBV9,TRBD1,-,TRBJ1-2,TGTGCCAGCAGCGCCCGGGACAGGGGACCGCCGTACTATGGCTACACCTTC,CASSARDRGPPYYGYTF
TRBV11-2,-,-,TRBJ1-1,TGTGCCAGCAGCCTCCGGGCACCGCCAGGGTTGGGCACTGAAGCTTTCTTT,CASSLRAPPGLGTEAFF
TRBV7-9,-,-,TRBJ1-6,TGTGCCAGCAGCCTGGACGGGTATAATTCACCCCTCCACTTT,CASSLDGYNSPLHF
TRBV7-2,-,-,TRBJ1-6,TGTGCCAGCAGCTTATCCCCAAGGATCGCTAATTCACCCCTCCACTTT,CASSLSPRIANSPLHF
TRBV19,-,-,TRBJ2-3,TGTGCCAGTAGGGAGAGGGCCACCGCAGATACGCAGTATTTT,CASRERATADTQYF
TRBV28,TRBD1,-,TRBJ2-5,TGTGCCAGCAGTGAAGGGGGCAGGACCCAGTACTTC,CASSEGGRTQYF
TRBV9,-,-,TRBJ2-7,TGTGCCAGCAGCGTAGGAGGTCGTGTTGGGTCCGAGCAGTACTTC,CASSVGGRVGSEQYF
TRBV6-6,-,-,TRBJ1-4,TGTGCCAGCAGTCTTACGGATGAAAAACTGTTTTTT,CASSLTDEKLFF
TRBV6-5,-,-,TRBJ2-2,TGTGCCAGCAATGGGGGTTTCGGGGAGCTGTTTTTT,CASNGGFGELFF
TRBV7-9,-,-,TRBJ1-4,TGTGCCAGCAGCTTCCCAAATGAAAAACTGTTTTTT,CASSFPNEKLFF
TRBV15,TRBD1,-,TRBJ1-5,TGTGCCACCAGCAGAGTCCGGGACAGGGATCAGCCCCAGCATTTT,CATSRVRDRDQPQHF
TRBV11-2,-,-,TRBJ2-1,TGTGCCAGCAGCCTCACCGCCGCGGGCTATGAGCAGTTCTTC,CASSLTAAGYEQFF
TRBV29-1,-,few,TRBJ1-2,TGCAGCGTTGGTCCGGGAATCGATGGCTACACCTTC,CSVGPGIDGYTF
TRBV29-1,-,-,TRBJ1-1,TGCAGCGTTCAGATGAACACTGAAGCTTTCTTT,CSVQMNTEAFF
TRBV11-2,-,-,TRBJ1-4,TGTGCCAGCAGCATTCAGGGTTCTCCTAATGAAAAACTGTTTTTT,CASSIQGSPNEKLFF
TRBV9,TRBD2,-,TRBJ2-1,TGTGCCAGCAGCGTAGCCCTAGCGGGAGGTTCGGGTGAGCAGTTCTTC,CASSVALAGGSGEQFF
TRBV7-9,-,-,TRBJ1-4,TGTGCCAGCAGCTTCGTGTCGGGGCAAGAAAAACTGTTTTTT,CASSFVSGQEKLFF
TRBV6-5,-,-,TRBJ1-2,TGTGCCAGCAGGTACCCCCGGGGGGGTAATACCTATGGCTACACCTTC,CASRYPRGGNTYGYTF
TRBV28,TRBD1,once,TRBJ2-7,TGTGCCAGCAGTTCTGCTGGGACAGGGACCTACGAGCAGTACTTC,CASSSAGTGTYEQYF
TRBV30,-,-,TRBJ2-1,TGTGCCTGGAGTGGAGCCCGGGAGAAGGACAATGAGCAGTTCTTC,CAWSGAREKDNEQFF
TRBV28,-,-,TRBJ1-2,TGTGCAGCAGCCGGGGGTGTCTATGGCTACACCTTC,CAAAGGVYGYTF
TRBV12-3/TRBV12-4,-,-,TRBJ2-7,TGTGCCAGCAGTTTCGGCAGACTCTACGAGCAGTACTTC,CASSFGRLYEQYF
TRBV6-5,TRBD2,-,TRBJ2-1,TGTGCCAGCAGTTACCGTCTAGCGGGAGGTAACAATGAGCAGTTCTTC,CASSYRLAGGNNEQFF
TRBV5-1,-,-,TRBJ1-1,TGCGCCAGCAGCCCCAGGGCGAATGAAGCTTTCTTT,CASSPRANEAFF
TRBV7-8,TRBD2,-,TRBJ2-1,TGTGCCAGCAGCCTTGACAGGGCCGGGACTAGCGGGATTGGTGAGCAGTTCTTC,CASSLDRAGTSGIGEQFF
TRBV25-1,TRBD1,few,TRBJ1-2,TGTGCCAGCACCACGACCGGGACAGGGGGCAACAACTATGGCTACACCTTC,CASTTTGTGGNNYGYTF
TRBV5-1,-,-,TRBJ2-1,TGCGCCAGCAGCTTTAGCGGTAACAATGAGCAGTTCTTC,CASSFSGNNEQFF
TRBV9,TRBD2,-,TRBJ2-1,TGTGCCAGCAGCGTAGGAATGGGGACTAAGCAGTTCTTC,CASSVGMGTKQFF
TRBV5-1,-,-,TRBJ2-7,TGCGCCAGCAGCTTGGGGGAGATGTACGAGCAGTACTTC,CASSLGEMYEQYF
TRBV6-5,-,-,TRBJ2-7,TGTGCCAGCAGTCCCACGACGAATAGTTACGAGCAGTACTTC,CASSPTTNSYEQYF